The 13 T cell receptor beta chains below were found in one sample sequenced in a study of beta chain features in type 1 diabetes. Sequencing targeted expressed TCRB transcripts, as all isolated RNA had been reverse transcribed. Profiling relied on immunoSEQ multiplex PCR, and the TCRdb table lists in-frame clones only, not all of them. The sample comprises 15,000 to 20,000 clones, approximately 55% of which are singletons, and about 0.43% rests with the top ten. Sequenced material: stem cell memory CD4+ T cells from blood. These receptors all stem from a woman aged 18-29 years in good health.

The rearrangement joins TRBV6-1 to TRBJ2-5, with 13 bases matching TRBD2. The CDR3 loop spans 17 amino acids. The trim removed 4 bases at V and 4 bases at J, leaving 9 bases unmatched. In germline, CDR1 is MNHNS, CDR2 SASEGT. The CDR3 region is CASSVQGLAGDIETQYF. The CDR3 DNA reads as TGTGCCAGCAGTGTCCAAGGACTAGCGGGGGACATAGAGACCCAGTACTTC.

This CDR3 is CAWSVKSTYEQYF. Here the CDR3 DNA reads TGTGCCTGGAGTGTTAAGAGTACCTACGAGCAGTACTTC. The chain combines TRBV30 with TRBJ2-7; D uncertain. This CDR3 is built from 13 residues. Between the trimmed V and J ends, which lost 0 bases and 2 bases, there was a span of 8 bases. In germline, CDR1 is GTSNPN, CDR2 SVGIG (reference sequence).

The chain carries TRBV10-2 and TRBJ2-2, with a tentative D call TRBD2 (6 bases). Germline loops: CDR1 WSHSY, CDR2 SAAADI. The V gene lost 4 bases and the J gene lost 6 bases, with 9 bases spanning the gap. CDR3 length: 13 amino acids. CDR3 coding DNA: TGCGCCAGCAGTGTTTCTAGCGCCGGGGAGCTGTTTTTT. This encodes CASSVSSAGELFF.

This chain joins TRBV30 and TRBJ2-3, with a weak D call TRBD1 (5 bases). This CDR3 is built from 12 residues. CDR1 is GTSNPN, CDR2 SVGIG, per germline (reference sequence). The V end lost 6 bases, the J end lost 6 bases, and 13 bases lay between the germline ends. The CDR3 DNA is TGTGCCTGCGACTCAGGGTCTGATACGCAGTATTTT. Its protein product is CACDSGSDTQYF.

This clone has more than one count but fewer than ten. The CDR3 here is CASSVTGDPETQYF. In nucleotides, the CDR3 is TGTGCCAGCAGCGTTACAGGGGACCCAGAGACCCAGTACTTC. J is TRBJ2-5 and V is TRBV2; TRBD1 agrees at 7 bases. The CDR3 length is 14 residues. With 6 bases clipped from V and 4 bases from J, the junction kept 8 bases outside the gene matches. Germline loops: CDR1 SNHLY, CDR2 FYNNEI.

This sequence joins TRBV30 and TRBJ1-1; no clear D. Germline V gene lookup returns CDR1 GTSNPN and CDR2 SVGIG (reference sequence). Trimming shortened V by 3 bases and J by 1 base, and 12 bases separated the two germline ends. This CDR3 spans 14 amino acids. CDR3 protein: CAWRRVSPNTEAFF. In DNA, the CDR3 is TGTGCCTGGAGGCGAGTATCCCCGAACACTGAAGCTTTCTTT.

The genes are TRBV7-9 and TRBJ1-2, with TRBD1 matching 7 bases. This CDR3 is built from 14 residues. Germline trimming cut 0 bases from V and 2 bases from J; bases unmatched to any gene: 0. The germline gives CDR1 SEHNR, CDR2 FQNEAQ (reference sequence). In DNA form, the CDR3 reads TGTGCCAGCAGCTTAGCGGGACAGAACTATGGCTACACCTTC. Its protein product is CASSLAGQNYGYTF.

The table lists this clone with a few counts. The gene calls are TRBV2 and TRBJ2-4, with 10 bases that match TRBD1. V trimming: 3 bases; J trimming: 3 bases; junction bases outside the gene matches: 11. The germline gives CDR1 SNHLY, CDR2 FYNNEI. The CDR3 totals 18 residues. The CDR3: CASSDIPGQGTVKNIQYF. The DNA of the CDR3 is TGTGCCAGCAGTGACATTCCGGGACAGGGGACTGTCAAAAACATTCAGTACTTC.

CDR3 sequence (DNA): TGCGCCAGCAGCCAAACCCTGTCGGGTTACCAGCCCCAGCATTTT. Amino acid sequence: CASSQTLSGYQPQHF. The chain uses TRBV4-1 and TRBJ1-5, with D hard to call. The CDR3 is 15 residues long. V dropped 2 bases and J dropped 7 bases, with 15 bases sitting between them. Per the germline V gene, CDR1 is MGHRA and CDR2 is YSYEKL.

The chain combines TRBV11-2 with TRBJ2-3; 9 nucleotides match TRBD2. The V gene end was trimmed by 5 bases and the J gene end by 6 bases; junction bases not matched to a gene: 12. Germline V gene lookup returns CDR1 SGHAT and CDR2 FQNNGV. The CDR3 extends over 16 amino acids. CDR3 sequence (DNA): TGTGCCAGCAGCGCCCTAGCGGGAACAGGGACGGATACGCAGTATTTT. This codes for CASSALAGTGTDTQYF.

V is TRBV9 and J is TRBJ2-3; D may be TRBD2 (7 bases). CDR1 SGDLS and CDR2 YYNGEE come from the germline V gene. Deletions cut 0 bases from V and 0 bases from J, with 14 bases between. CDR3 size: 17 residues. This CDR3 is CASSVVGGGASTDTQYF. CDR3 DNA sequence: TGTGCCAGCAGCGTAGTGGGAGGGGGAGCTAGCACAGATACGCAGTATTTT.

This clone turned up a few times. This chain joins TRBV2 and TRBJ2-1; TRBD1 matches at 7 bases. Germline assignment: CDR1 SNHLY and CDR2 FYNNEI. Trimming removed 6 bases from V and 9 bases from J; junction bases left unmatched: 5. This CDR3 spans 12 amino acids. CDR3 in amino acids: CASRQGVSEQFF. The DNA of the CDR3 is TGTGCCAGCAGGCAGGGGGTCAGTGAGCAGTTCTTC.

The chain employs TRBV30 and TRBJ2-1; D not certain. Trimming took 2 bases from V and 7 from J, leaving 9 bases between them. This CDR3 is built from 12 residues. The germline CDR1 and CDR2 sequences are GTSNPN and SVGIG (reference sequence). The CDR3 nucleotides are TGTGCCTGGAGTCCTTCCCGGAATGAGCAGTTCTTC. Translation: CAWSPSRNEQFF.